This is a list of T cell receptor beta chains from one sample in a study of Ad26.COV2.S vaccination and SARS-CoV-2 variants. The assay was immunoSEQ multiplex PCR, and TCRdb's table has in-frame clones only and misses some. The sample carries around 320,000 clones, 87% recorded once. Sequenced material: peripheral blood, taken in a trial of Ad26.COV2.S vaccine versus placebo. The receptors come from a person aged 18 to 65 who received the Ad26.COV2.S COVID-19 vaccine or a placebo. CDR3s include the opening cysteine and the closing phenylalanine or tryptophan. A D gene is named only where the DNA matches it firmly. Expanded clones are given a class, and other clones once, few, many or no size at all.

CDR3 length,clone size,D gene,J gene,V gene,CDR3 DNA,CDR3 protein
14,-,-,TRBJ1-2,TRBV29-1,TGCAGCGCGAATAAAGCGATTTCACCGTATGGCTACACCTTC,CSANKAISPYGYTF
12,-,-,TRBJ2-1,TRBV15,TGTGCCACCAGCAGGGCAGCCAATGAGCAGTTCTTC,CATSRAANEQFF
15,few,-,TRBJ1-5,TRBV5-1,TGCGCCAGCAGCTTGGGGCTCCCCATGGGTCAGCCCCAGCATTTT,CASSLGLPMGQPQHF
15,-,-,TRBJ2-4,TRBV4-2,TGTGCCAGCAGCCCAACCACGGGATCCAAAAACATTCAGTACTTC,CASSPTTGSKNIQYF
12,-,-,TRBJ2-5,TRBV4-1,TGCGCCAGCAGCCAAGCGGAAGAGACCCAGTACTTC,CASSQAEETQYF
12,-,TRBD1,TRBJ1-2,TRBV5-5,TGTGCCAGCAGCCTAGGACAGGGAGGCTACACCTTC,CASSLGQGGYTF
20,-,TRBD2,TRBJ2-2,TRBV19,TGTGCCAAACCGGGCCCGCCGGTGACTAGCGGGGGGGCGGACACCGGGGAGCTGTTTTTT,CAKPGPPVTSGGADTGELFF
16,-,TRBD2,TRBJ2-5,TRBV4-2,TGTGCCAGCAGCCAAGACGGGGGGGCCGGTGGGGAGACCCAGTACTTC,CASSQDGGAGGETQYF
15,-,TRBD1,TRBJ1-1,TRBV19,TGTGCCAGTAGTATAGGGACAGGTGAGAGTCCTGAAGCTTTCTTT,CASSIGTGESPEAFF
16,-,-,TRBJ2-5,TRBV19,TGTGCCAGTAGTATCTCTGGCGGGGGCCTCCAAGAGACCCAGTACTTC,CASSISGGGLQETQYF
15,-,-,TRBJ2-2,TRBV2,TGTGCCAGCAGGGCCGACAGGCGAAACACCGGGGAGCTGTTTTTT,CASRADRRNTGELFF